This T cell receptor (beta chain) was obtained from a study of somatic mutations in cytotoxic T cells in rheumatoid arthritis. Study summary: Patients had approximately 33 ml EDTA blood drawn right after diagnosis, before any treatment. The study's findings and limits: Antigens targeted by the expanded CD8+ clones were unknown.

Per the original methods: Rarely did patient CD8+ clones above 1% match published virus-specific TCRB sequences. Method: immunoSEQ multiplex PCR; TCRdb's copy keeps in-frame clones and lacks some. Clone size and the V and J calls come from that table; the DNA yielded D and trimming. Seen here are 20,000 or so clones, approximately 80% observed once, and the top ten hold 8.9%. The germline V gene has CDR1 MNHEY and CDR2 SMNVEV (reference sequence). CDR3 length: 14 residues. Trimming took 3 bases from V and 4 from J, leaving 13 bases between them. By sample fraction, this clone is medium-sized. Its antigen is unknown.

The clonotype was recovered from an adult with rheumatoid arthritis. Sequencing was performed on CD8+ T cells sorted from blood. The chain recombines TRBV27 with TRBJ2-7; the D call may be TRBD1 or TRBD2 (6 bases each). CDR3 in amino acids: CASSLVWGAYEQYF. DNA for the CDR3: TGTGCCAGCAGTTTGGTGTGGGGGGCGTACGAGCAGTACTTC.